The 17 T cell receptor beta chains reported below all come from one sample, sequenced in a study of shared T cell receptors in the human thymus. Data came from immunoSEQ multiplex PCR; TCRdb stores just in-frame clones and leaves some out. The sample includes over 450,000 clones, about 84% of them seen just once. A further study also used this sample, focusing on human thymus T cells.

The sequencing sample was made of thymocytes. The receptors stem from a boy less than two years old with a congenital heart defect.

This clone was observed a handful of times. The chain couples TRBV27 to TRBJ2-7; maybe TRBD2 (6 bases). CDR1 MNHEY and CDR2 SMNVEV come from the germline V gene (reference sequence). Trimming shortened V by 3 bases and J by 3 bases, and 27 bases separated the two germline ends. This CDR3 comprises 19 residues. The CDR3, as DNA: TGTGCCAGCAGTTTCGATCCTGTCCCTCGGCAGGGAGGTAACTACGAGCAGTACTTC. Translating it yields CASSFDPVPRQGGNYEQYF.

The chain has TRBV10-3 and TRBJ2-7, with TRBD1 matching 8 bases. The junction had 15 bases not matched to a gene; V was cut back by 10 bases and J by 4 bases. CDR1 is ENHRY, CDR2 SYGVKD, per germline. The CDR3 is made up of 15 amino acids. The CDR3 DNA follows: TGTGCCACCACACGACAGGGGCCAAGCTCGTACGAGCAGTACTTC. Translated, it gives CATTRQGPSSYEQYF.

The V gene is TRBV7-2, the J gene TRBJ2-5; D may be TRBD2 (5 bases). This CDR3 is 11 amino acids long. Germline assignment: CDR1 SGHTA and CDR2 FQGNSA. The CDR3: CAAERQETQYF. The DNA for the CDR3 is TGTGCAGCGGAGCGTCAAGAGACCCAGTACTTC.

The chain employs TRBV10-2 and TRBJ1-5; 10 nucleotides agree with TRBD1. The germline V gene has CDR1 WSHSY and CDR2 SAAADI. J gave up 2 bases and V 6 bases, and 4 bases lay outside the gene matches. This CDR3 is built from 15 residues. CDR3: CASRDRGEGNQPQHF. CDR3 nucleotide sequence: TGCGCCAGCAGGGACAGGGGGGAGGGCAATCAGCCCCAGCATTTT.

V is TRBV4-1 and J is TRBJ1-2; D call uncertain. V lost 0 bases, J lost 8 bases, and 7 bases lay in between. The length of the CDR3 is 12 residues. Germline V gene lookup returns CDR1 MGHRA and CDR2 YSYEKL. CDR3 amino acids: CASSQDHWGYTF. The CDR3, as DNA: TGCGCCAGCAGCCAAGATCACTGGGGCTACACCTTC.

The V call is TRBV27, the J call TRBJ2-7; possible D gene TRBD2, 5 bases. Trimming cost V 5 bases and J 0 bases, with 14 bases left between them. Germline V gene sequence: CDR1 MNHEY, CDR2 SMNVEV (reference sequence). The CDR3 has 15 residues. CDR3 protein: CASSDSRESSYEQYF. As DNA, the CDR3 is TGTGCCAGCAGTGATTCGAGGGAGTCCTCCTACGAGCAGTACTTC.

The CDR3 nucleotides read TGTGCCAGCTCACCCCGCGATTCCCAGGGGGGAGGCACTGAAGCTTTCTTT. As protein: CASSPRDSQGGGTEAFF. This chain uses TRBV18 with TRBJ1-1, with TRBD1 matching 7 bases. The V segment lost 3 bases and the J segment 4 bases; nucleotides outside the gene matches: 14. This CDR3 has 17 amino acids. Per germline, CDR1 KGHSH and CDR2 LQKENI.

There are a few counts of this clone. The CDR3 region is CASSGDGNTIYF. As DNA, the CDR3 is TGTGCCAGCAGCGGGGATGGAAACACCATATATTTT. The chain joins TRBV6-5 to TRBJ1-3; D is undetermined. Germline V lookup: CDR1 MNHEY, CDR2 SVGAGI. The CDR3 has 12 amino acids. V was pared by 6 bases and J by 3 bases, with 6 bases between.

This clone was counted a few times. The V call is TRBV4-3, the J call TRBJ2-7; 7 bases match TRBD2. The CDR3 is made up of 16 amino acids. V lost 1 base, J lost 5 bases, and 11 bases stayed unmatched. Looked up from germline, CDR1 is LGHNA and CDR2 is YSLEER. The CDR3 coding sequence is TGCGCCAGCAGCCAAGGGTTGGGGGGAGGGAGGAACGAGCAGTACTTC. Translation: CASSQGLGGGRNEQYF.

The chain carries TRBV5-6 and TRBJ2-1; 13 bases match TRBD2. There are 16 residues in the CDR3. Germline V gene lookup returns CDR1 SGHDT and CDR2 YYEEEE. With V trimmed by 7 bases and J by 5 bases, 9 bases remained unmatched. Here the CDR3 reads CASAGTSGTRNNEQFF. CDR3 DNA sequence: TGTGCCAGCGCCGGGACTAGCGGGACGAGAAACAATGAGCAGTTCTTC. The whole variable domain, filled in from reference TRBV5-6 and TRBJ2-1, reads DAGVTQSPTHLIKTRGQQVTLRCSPKSGHDTVSWYQQALGQGPQFIFQYYEEEERQRGNFPDRFSGHQFPNYSSELNVNALLLGDSALYLCASAGTSGTRNNEQFFGPGTRLTVL.

This chain connects TRBV7-9 to TRBJ2-1, with D possibly TRBD1 on 6 matching bases. Per germline, CDR1 SEHNR and CDR2 FQNEAQ (reference sequence). CDR3 length equals 15 residues. The ends were cut back, 1 base at V and 6 bases at J, with 13 bases in the middle. The CDR3 spells CASSLDHQGSNEQFF. The CDR3 DNA reads as TGTGCCAGCAGCTTAGACCACCAGGGGAGCAATGAGCAGTTCTTC.

This clone has more than one count but fewer than ten. V gene TRBV29-1 combines with J gene TRBJ1-2, with 8 bases fitting TRBD1. V was clipped by 0 bases and J by 7 bases; unmatched bases: 10. The CDR3 runs to 15 residues. Germline V lookup: CDR1 SQVTM, CDR2 ANQGSEA. CDR3 sequence: CSVEEGGLGQAGYTF. CDR3 DNA sequence: TGCAGCGTTGAAGAGGGTGGTTTGGGACAGGCTGGCTACACCTTC.

The chain joins TRBV9 to TRBJ2-3, with 7 bases lining up with TRBD1. The CDR3 runs 13 residues. The junction had 4 bases not matched to a gene; V was cut back by 5 bases and J by 4 bases. Germline V gives CDR1 SGDLS, CDR2 YYNGEE. The CDR3: CASSRGPSDTQYF. CDR3 DNA: TGTGCCAGCAGTAGGGGGCCCTCAGATACGCAGTATTTT.

The chain carries TRBV28 and TRBJ2-6; 9 positions match TRBD1. With V trimmed by 7 bases and J by 1 base, 14 bases remained unmatched. In germline, CDR1 is MDHEN, CDR2 SYDVKM. The CDR3 consists of 19 residues. Here the CDR3 reads CASTLQGDREESGANVLTF. CDR3 sequence (DNA): TGTGCCAGCACACTCCAAGGGGACAGGGAGGAATCTGGGGCCAACGTCCTGACTTTC.

The rearrangement links TRBV19 to TRBJ2-7, with 8 bases lining up with TRBD2. The CDR3 has 16 residues. The junction had 14 bases not matched to a gene; V was cut back by 3 bases and J by 7 bases. The germline V gene has CDR1 LNHDA and CDR2 SQIVND (reference sequence). This chain's CDR3 is CASSIEPPAGVREQYF. Here the CDR3 DNA reads TGTGCCAGTAGTATCGAACCCCCAGCGGGAGTAAGGGAGCAGTACTTC. Full variable domain (remainder filled in from reference TRBV19 and TRBJ2-7): DGGITQSPKYLFRKEGQNVTLSCEQNLNHDAMYWYRQDPGQGLRLIYYSQIVNDFQKGDIAEGYSVSREKKESFPLTVTSAQKNPTAFYLCASSIEPPAGVREQYFGPGTRLTVT.

This clone has just one count. The rearrangement joins TRBV14 to TRBJ2-7; 13 bases fit TRBD2. CDR1 SGHDN and CDR2 FVKESK come from the germline V gene. The junction had 0 bases not matched to a gene; V was cut back by 0 bases and J by 1 base. The length of the CDR3 is 16 residues. The CDR3, as DNA: TGTGCCAGCAGCCAAGAGGGACTAGCGGGGTCCTACGAGCAGTACTTC. It codes for CASSQEGLAGSYEQYF.

V usage is TRBV5-6 and J usage is TRBJ1-3; 8 nucleotides agree with TRBD1. Germline trimming cut 2 bases from V and 4 bases from J; bases unmatched to any gene: 11. CDR1 SGHDT and CDR2 YYEEEE come from the germline V gene. The CDR3 runs to 17 residues. CDR3 sequence (DNA): TGTGCCAGCAGCTTTGGCAGGGGGCATCCCAACGGAAACACCATATATTTT. Protein product: CASSFGRGHPNGNTIYF.